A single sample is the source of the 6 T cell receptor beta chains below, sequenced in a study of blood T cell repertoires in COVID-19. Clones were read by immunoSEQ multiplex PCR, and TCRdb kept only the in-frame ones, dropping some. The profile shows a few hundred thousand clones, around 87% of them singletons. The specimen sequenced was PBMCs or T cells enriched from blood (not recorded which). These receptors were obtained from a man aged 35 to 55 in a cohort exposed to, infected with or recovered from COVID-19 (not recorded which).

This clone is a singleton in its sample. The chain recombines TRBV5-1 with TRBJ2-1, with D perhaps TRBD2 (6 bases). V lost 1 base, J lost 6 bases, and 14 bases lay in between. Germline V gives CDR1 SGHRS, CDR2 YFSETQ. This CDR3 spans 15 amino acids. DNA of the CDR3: TGCGCCAGCAGCTTGACGGCGGGGATAACCAATGAGCAGTTCTTC. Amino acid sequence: CASSLTAGITNEQFF. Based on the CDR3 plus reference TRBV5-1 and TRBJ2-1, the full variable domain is KAGVTQTPRYLIKTRGQQVTLSCSPISGHRSVSWYQQTPGQGLQFLFEYFSETQRNKGNFPGRFSGRQFSNSRSEMNVSTLELGDSALYLCASSLTAGITNEQFFGPGTRLTVL.

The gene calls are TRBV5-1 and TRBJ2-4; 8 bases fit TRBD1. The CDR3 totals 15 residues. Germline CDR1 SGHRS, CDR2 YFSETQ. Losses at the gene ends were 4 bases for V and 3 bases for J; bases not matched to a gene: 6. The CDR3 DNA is TGCGCCAGCAGCGAAAAACAGGGGGGCAAAAACATTCAGTACTTC. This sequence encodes CASSEKQGGKNIQYF.

The CDR3 bases are TGCGCCAGCAGCCAAGATTGGGGGACTAGCCCACCGTTCTTC. It specifies CASSQDWGTSPPFF. The chain joins TRBV4-1 to TRBJ2-1, with 9 positions matching TRBD2. The CDR3 is 14 residues long. Germline lookup yields CDR1 MGHRA and CDR2 YSYEKL. V was clipped by 0 bases and J by 15 bases; unmatched bases: 9.

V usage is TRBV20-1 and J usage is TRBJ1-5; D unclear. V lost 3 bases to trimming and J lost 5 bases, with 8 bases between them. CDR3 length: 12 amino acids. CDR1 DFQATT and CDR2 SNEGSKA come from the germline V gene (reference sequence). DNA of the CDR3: TGCAGTGCTAGTCAAGAGCATCAGCCCCAGCATTTT. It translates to CSASQEHQPQHF.

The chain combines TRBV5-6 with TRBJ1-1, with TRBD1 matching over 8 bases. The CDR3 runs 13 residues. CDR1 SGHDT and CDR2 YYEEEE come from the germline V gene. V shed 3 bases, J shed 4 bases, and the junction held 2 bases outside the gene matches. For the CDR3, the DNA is TGTGCCAGCAGCTATACAGGGGGCACTGAAGCTTTCTTT. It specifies CASSYTGGTEAFF.

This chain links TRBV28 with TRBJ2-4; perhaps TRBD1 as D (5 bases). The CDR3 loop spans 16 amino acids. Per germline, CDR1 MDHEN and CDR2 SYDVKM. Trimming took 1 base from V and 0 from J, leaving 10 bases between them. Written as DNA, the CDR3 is TGTGCCAGCAGTTTATTTGACAGACAAGCCAAAAACATTCAGTACTTC. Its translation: CASSLFDRQAKNIQYF.